This T cell receptor beta chain was found in a study of CD8 T cells in Susac syndrome. It was with random hexamers that roughly 0.45 to 1 ug RNA was reverse transcribed. The TCR beta CDR3 was amplified by immunoSEQ multiplex PCR across 54 Vbeta, 13 Jbeta. TCRdb reprocessed the immunoSEQ multiplex PCR reads via MiXCR and lists one record per CDR3 protein. The sample holds some 400,000 distinct CDR3 sequences; about 85% are singletons and the top ten take more than 0.09%. Germline CDR1 MDHEN, CDR2 SYDVKM. This CDR3 contains 13 residues. V lost 2 bases to trimming and J lost 3 bases, with 8 bases between them. The sequenced target, TCR beta, came from blood CD8+ and CD4+ T cells.

The sequence derives from a human donor with multiple sclerosis. The chain carries TRBV28 and TRBJ2-7; D not resolved. The sample was CD8+ T cells from PBMCs. Here the CDR3 reads CASSLGIFYEQYF. The CDR3 DNA reads TGTGCCAGCAGTTTAGGTATATTCTACGAGCAGTACTTC. Looking up the rest from reference TRBV28 and TRBJ2-7 gives the full variable domain: DVKVTQSSRYLVKRTGEKVFLECVQDMDHENMFWYRQDPGLGLRLIYFSYDVKMKEKGDIPEGYSVSREKKERFSLILESASTNQTSMYLCASSLGIFYEQYFGPGTRLTVT.